Included here is one T cell receptor beta chain sequence, with context. This sample was taken from a study of cytomegalovirus exposure and HLA in healthy donors. Across the study: Membership in the Caucasian-associated ancestry cluster was found for about 84% of a few hundred genotyped donors.

The primer mix had 60 Vbeta and 13 Jbeta primers. Method: immunoSEQ multiplex PCR; TCRdb's copy keeps in-frame clones and lacks some. This table has 95,000 to 100,000 clones, 65% to 80% appearing once. The CDR3 consists of 18 residues. Germline CDR1 reads MNHEY; CDR2 reads SMNVEV (reference sequence). Trimming removed 5 bases from V and 0 bases from J, with 20 bases in between. The chain joins TRBV27 to TRBJ1-3; no clear D gene. Sample: PBMCs. The sequence was collected from a man between 40 and 49 years old in good health and CMV-seropositive. CDR3: CASSSRLGPSSSGNTIYF. The CDR3 coding sequence is TGTGCCAGCAGTAGTAGGCTTGGGCCCTCTTCCTCTGGAAACACCATATATTTT.